This TCR beta chain was obtained from a study of blood T cell repertoires in COVID-19. J lost 7 bases, V lost 4 bases, and 6 bases had no gene match. The CDR3 spans 14 residues. The germline V gene has CDR1 SGHRS and CDR2 YFSETQ. About this clone: Within the sample, other DNA sequences also encode this same CDR3.

This table comes from immunoSEQ multiplex PCR, and its TCRdb copy is limited to in-frame clones, with some not included. Among 88,000 or so clones listed, about 85% were seen once. This chain joins TRBV5-1 and TRBJ1-5; TRBD1 agrees at 9 bases. The receptor comes from a human donor in a cohort sampled during active COVID-19. The sample was peripheral blood. Here the CDR3 reads CASSVGQGDQPQHF. The CDR3 nucleotides read TGCGCCAGCAGCGTGGGACAGGGAGACCAGCCCCAGCATTTT.